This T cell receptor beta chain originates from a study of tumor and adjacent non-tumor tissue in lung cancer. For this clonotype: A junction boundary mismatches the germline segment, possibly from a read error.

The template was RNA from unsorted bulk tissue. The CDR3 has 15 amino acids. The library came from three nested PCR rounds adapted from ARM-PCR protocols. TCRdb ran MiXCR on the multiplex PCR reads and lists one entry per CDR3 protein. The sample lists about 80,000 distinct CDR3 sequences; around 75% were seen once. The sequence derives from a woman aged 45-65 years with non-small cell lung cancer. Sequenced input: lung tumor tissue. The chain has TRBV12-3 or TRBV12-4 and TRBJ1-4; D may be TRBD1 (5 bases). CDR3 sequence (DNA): TGTTCCAGCAGCCTACAGGATGGCTTGGGTGAAAAACTGTTTTTT. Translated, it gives CSSSLQDGLGEKLFF.